This T cell receptor (beta chain) was profiled in a study of blood T cells in healthy people across ages. The CDR3 length is 16 residues. The V gene's germline CDR1 is LGHDT and CDR2 YNNKEL (reference sequence). Germline trimming cut 0 bases from V and 5 bases from J; bases unmatched to any gene: 7. It was with a sample-barcoded 5' primer and a J-beta primer mix that a second PCR of roughly 6 to 12 cycles was run. TCRdb recomputed calls from the 5' RACE reads with MiXCR, one row per CDR3 protein. Of 1.6 million or so distinct CDR3 sequences in the sample, roughly 32% were seen once. In the case of this clonotype: The antigen remains undetermined.

Study-level points and caveats: The unsorted PBMCs prevented any conclusive comparison of naive versus antigen-experienced cells. Diversity of TCR beta per million T cells declined in a roughly linear way with age. Nothing was known about donor CMV status, and this possibly confounded expanded clonotype changes.

This TCR came from a woman aged 30 to 39 in good health. This chain connects TRBV3-1 to TRBJ2-5; TRBD2 aligns across 9 bases. The sequencing input was blood. CDR3 nucleotide sequence: TGTGCCAGCAGCCAAGATGGCGGGGGGGCACGGGAGACCCAGTACTTC. It encodes CASSQDGGGARETQYF.